This TCR beta chain was sequenced in a study of preoperative IRX-2 immunotherapy in early breast cancer. Treatment denoted: preoperative locoregional IRX-2 cytokine immunotherapy. Preoperative locoregional IRX-2 cytokine immunotherapy was tested in the phase Ib source study. Some clones are missing from TCRdb's copy, which holds only in-frame ones; the method was immunoSEQ multiplex PCR. The sample has roughly 25,000 clones; roughly nine tenths are singletons. V was pared by 5 bases and J by 1 base, with 9 bases between. CDR1 and CDR2 from the germline V gene are SGHNT and YYREEE (reference sequence). CDR3 length: 14 residues.

The TCR was taken from a human donor with breast cancer. The chain uses TRBV5-4 and TRBJ2-2; D uncertain. The starting material was tumor tissue, obtained after IRX-2 immunotherapy. CDR3 sequence: CASRVTWNTGELFF. The CDR3 DNA reads TGTGCCAGCAGGGTGACGTGGAACACCGGGGAGCTGTTTTTT. The full variable domain, its missing parts supplied by reference TRBV5-4 and TRBJ2-2, is ETGVTQSPTHLIKTRGQQVTLRCSSQSGHNTVSWYQQALGQGPQFIFQYYREEENGRGNFPPRFSGLQFPNYSSELNVNALELDDSALYLCASRVTWNTGELFFGEGSRLTVL.